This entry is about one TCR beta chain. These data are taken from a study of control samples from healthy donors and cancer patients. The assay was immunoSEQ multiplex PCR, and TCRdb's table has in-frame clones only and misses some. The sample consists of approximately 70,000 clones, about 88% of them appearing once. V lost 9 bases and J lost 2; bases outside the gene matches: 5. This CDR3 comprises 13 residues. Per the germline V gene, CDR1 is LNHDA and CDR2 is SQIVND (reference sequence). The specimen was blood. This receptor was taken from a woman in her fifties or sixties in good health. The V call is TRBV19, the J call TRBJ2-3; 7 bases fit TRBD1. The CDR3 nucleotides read TGTGCCAGCGGGGACAGAGTCACAGATACGCAGTATTTT. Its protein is CASGDRVTDTQYF.